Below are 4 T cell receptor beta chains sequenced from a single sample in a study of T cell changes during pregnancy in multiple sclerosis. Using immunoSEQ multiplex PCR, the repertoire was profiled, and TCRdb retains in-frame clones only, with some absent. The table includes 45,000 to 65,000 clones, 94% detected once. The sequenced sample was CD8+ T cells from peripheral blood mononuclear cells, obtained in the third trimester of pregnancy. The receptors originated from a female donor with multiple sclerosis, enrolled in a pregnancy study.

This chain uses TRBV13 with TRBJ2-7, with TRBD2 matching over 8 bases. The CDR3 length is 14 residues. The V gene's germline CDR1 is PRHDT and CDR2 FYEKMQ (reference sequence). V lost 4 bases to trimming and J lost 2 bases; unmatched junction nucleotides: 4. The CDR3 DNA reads TGTGCCAGCAGCTCCCCGGGACTAGCCTACGAGCAGTACTTC. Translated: CASSSPGLAYEQYF.

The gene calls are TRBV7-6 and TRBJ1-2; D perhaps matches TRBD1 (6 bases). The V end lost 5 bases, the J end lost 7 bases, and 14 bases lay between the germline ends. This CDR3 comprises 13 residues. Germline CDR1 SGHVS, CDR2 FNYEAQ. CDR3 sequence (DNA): TGTGCCAGCAGCGAGGGGGAGGGCGGTGGCTACACCTTC. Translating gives CASSEGEGGGYTF.

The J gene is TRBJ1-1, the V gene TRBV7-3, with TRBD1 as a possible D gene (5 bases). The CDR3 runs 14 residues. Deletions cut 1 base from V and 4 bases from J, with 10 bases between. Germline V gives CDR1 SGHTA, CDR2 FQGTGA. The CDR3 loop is CASSLSTGGTEAFF. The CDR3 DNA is TGTGCCAGCAGCTTAAGTACCGGGGGCACTGAAGCTTTCTTT.

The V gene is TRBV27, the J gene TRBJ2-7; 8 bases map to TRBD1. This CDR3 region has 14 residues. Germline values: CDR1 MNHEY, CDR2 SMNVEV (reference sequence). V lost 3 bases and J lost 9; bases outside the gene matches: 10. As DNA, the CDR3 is TGTGCCAGCAGTTTGAGACAGGGGACGACGGGGCAGTACTTC. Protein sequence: CASSLRQGTTGQYF.